This T cell receptor beta chain was observed in a study of blood T cell repertoires in COVID-19. Study details: The analysed material was cDNA or gDNA that came from T cells, B-cell-depleted T cells, or PBMCs.

V lost 6 bases and J 6 bases, leaving 7 bases between the germline ends. The germline CDR1 and CDR2 sequences are SNHLY and FYNNEI. The CDR3 spans 11 residues. As processed by the authors: By means of reference gene primer amplification, nucleated cell counts were estimated. Libraries were prepared by immunoSEQ multiplex PCR; TCRdb keeps only in-frame clonotypes and omits some of them. Clone size and V and J calls were adopted from that table, with D and trimming inferred from the DNA. The sample lists approximately 60,000 clones, approximately 80% occurring once. This chain links TRBV2 with TRBJ2-3, with D unclear. Sample: peripheral blood. This sequence originates from a man aged 55 to 69 with COVID-19, enrolled during active disease. The CDR3 nucleotides are TGTGCCAGCAGACGAGAGGATACGCAGTATTTT. Residues: CASRREDTQYF.